The clone carrying this T cell receptor (beta chain) was counted a few times. The antigen is undetermined. Making the TCR beta libraries involved quantitative 5'-RACE with molecular barcodes. TCRdb re-derived calls from the 5' RACE reads in MiXCR, one entry per CDR3 protein. The sample yields about 330,000 distinct CDR3 sequences, 8% seen once. The sample belongs to a study of CD8 T cells in ankylosing spondylitis. This CDR3 contains 17 residues. Germline CDR1 and CDR2: SGHRS and YFSETQ. With 1 base clipped from V and 0 bases from J, the junction kept 9 bases outside the gene matches. The study's findings and limits: Seven to nine highly homologous variants formed a TCR beta motif that appeared characteristic of ankylosing spondylitis blood.

This receptor was identified in a male donor with ankylosing spondylitis. Material for sequencing was blood, either unsorted or a sorted T cell fraction (not recorded which). This chain connects TRBV5-1 to TRBJ1-1, with 7 bases that match TRBD1. The CDR3 nucleotides are TGCGCCAGCAGCTTGAAAAGACAGGGCATTATGAACACTGAAGCTTTCTTT. Protein: CASSLKRQGIMNTEAFF.